The 25 T cell receptor beta chains below come from one sample, sequenced in a study of blood T cell repertoires in COVID-19. The method was immunoSEQ multiplex PCR; TCRdb's version includes in-frame clones alone and lacks a portion of them. This sample yields around 99,000 clones, of which about 87% are seen a single time; 0.95% to 1.3% belongs to the top ten. Material for sequencing was peripheral blood. These receptors were obtained from a human donor in a cohort sampled during active COVID-19.

The rearrangement links TRBV15 to TRBJ1-1; D not certain. Germline V gives CDR1 LNHNV, CDR2 YYDKDF (reference sequence). The CDR3 totals 15 residues. The V gene lost 0 bases and the J gene lost 3 bases, with 11 bases spanning the gap. The CDR3 DNA sequence: TGTGCCACCAGCAGAGATACGGGCGGGCACACTGAAGCTTTCTTT. Its translation: CATSRDTGGHTEAFF.

Here the CDR3 DNA reads TGTGCCAGCAGTGGGACACCGAGCTCCTACGAGCAGTACTTC. Translation: CASSGTPSSYEQYF. This chain uses TRBV9 with TRBJ2-7; the D gene is possibly TRBD1 (6 bases). Germline CDR1 reads SGDLS; CDR2 reads YYNGEE. The CDR3 runs 14 residues. Deletions cut 5 bases from V and 0 bases from J, with 12 bases between.

The chain joins TRBV3-1 (or the pseudogene TRBV3-2) to TRBJ2-2; D gene ambiguous. The germline V gene encodes CDR1 LGHDT and CDR2 YNNKEL (reference sequence). V dropped 6 bases and J dropped 6 bases, with 14 bases sitting between them. There are 14 residues in the CDR3. CDR3 protein: CASRLRPISGELFF. CDR3 bases: TGTGCCAGCAGGTTGCGGCCGATTTCCGGGGAGCTGTTTTTT.

CDR3 protein: CASSQAGQGAFTEAFF. In DNA form, the CDR3 reads TGCGCCAGCAGCCAGGCCGGACAGGGGGCTTTCACTGAAGCTTTCTTT. This chain links TRBV5-1 with TRBJ1-1; 11 bases fit TRBD1. From germline, CDR1 is SGHRS and CDR2 YFSETQ. After removal of 4 bases from V and 4 bases from J, the junction contained 9 bases not matched to a gene. The CDR3 sequence is 16 residues long.

This rearrangement joins TRBV15 to TRBJ2-1, with TRBD2 matching over 8 bases. This CDR3 has 15 amino acids. The germline V gene has CDR1 LNHNV and CDR2 YYDKDF (reference sequence). V shed 0 bases and J 10 bases; nucleotides not matched to a gene: 8. For the CDR3, the DNA is TGTGCCACCAGCAGAGATGTCGGGACTAGTCACGAGCAGTTCTTC. This encodes CATSRDVGTSHEQFF.

V is TRBV3-1 (or the pseudogene TRBV3-2) and J is TRBJ2-5; 9 bases match TRBD1. From germline, CDR1 is LGHDT and CDR2 YNNKEL (reference sequence). V gave up 4 bases and J gave up 3 bases; unmatched junction bases: 6. This CDR3 is 15 amino acids long. CDR3 residues: CASSPGQGTKETQYF. The CDR3 DNA follows: TGTGCCAGCAGCCCCGGACAGGGGACCAAAGAGACCCAGTACTTC.

This sequence joins TRBV7-9 and TRBJ1-6; 10 positions agree with TRBD1. V shed 0 bases, J shed 10 bases, and the junction held 6 bases outside the gene matches. CDR3 length: 16 amino acids. CDR1 and CDR2 (germline): SEHNR, FQNEAQ (reference sequence). The CDR3 protein is CASSLATGTGESPLHF. CDR3 sequence (DNA): TGTGCCAGCAGCTTAGCCACCGGGACAGGGGAGTCACCCCTCCACTTT.

J is TRBJ2-3 and V is TRBV19; 10 bases align to TRBD2. This CDR3 has 15 residues. Germline CDR1 is LNHDA and CDR2 is SQIVND (reference sequence). Trimming cost V 6 bases and J 2 bases; bases outside gene matches: 5. CDR3 sequence: CASRSSGGSTDTQYF. As DNA, the CDR3 is TGTGCCAGTAGATCTAGCGGGGGCTCCACAGATACGCAGTATTTT.

The chain combines TRBV2 with TRBJ2-1, with D perhaps matching TRBD2 (7 bases). The V and J ends lost 6 bases and 2 bases respectively, with 17 bases between them. This CDR3 is built from 16 residues. Germline CDR1 is SNHLY and CDR2 is FYNNEI. The CDR3 nucleotides read TGTGCCAGCAGGGAGACCCCGGGGGGCCCCTACAATGAGCAGTTCTTC. This codes for CASRETPGGPYNEQFF.

This clone was counted between two and nine times. This chain connects TRBV9 to TRBJ2-5; TRBD2 aligns across 8 bases. This CDR3 has 16 amino acids. Trimming at V came to 1 base and at J to 4 bases, leaving 9 bases not matched to a gene. Germline lookup yields CDR1 SGDLS and CDR2 YYNGEE. CDR3 region: CASSVWAGGSGETQYF. CDR3 in DNA: TGTGCCAGCAGCGTATGGGCGGGGGGCTCCGGAGAGACCCAGTACTTC.

The chain is built from TRBV28 and TRBJ1-1, with D possibly TRBD1 on 5 matching bases. CDR1 is MDHEN, CDR2 SYDVKM, per germline. V lost 3 bases and J 5 bases, leaving 10 bases between the germline ends. This CDR3 contains 13 residues. The CDR3 sequence is CASSLRQLTEAFF. CDR3 sequence (DNA): TGTGCCAGCAGTTTGCGACAGTTAACTGAAGCTTTCTTT.

This rearrangement joins TRBV27 to TRBJ2-5; 11 nucleotides match TRBD2. Per germline, CDR1 MNHEY and CDR2 SMNVEV (reference sequence). The CDR3 has 14 residues. V was pared by 6 bases and J by 2 bases, with 2 bases of the junction left unmatched. CDR3 bases: TGTGCCAGCAGGACTAGCGGGGCGCAAGAGACCCAGTACTTC. As protein: CASRTSGAQETQYF.

The genes are TRBV25-1 and TRBJ2-1; unclear D gene. CDR1 is MGHDK and CDR2 is SYGVNS in the germline V gene. Trimming left V 4 bases short and J 2 bases short, with 9 bases between. CDR3 length: 14 residues. CDR3 nucleotide sequence: TGTGCCAGCAGTGTTAGTATGACCTACAATGAGCAGTTCTTC. It yields the protein CASSVSMTYNEQFF.

This clone was picked up one time. The chain combines TRBV11-3 with TRBJ1-1, with TRBD1 matching 9 bases. The CDR3 runs to 16 residues. The V segment lost 5 bases and the J segment 0 bases; nucleotides outside the gene matches: 7. Germline V gene sequence: CDR1 SGHNT, CDR2 YENEEA. CDR3 sequence (DNA): TGTGCCAGCAGCCGCGTGGGACAGGGAATGAACACTGAAGCTTTCTTT. It is translated as CASSRVGQGMNTEAFF.

This sequence joins TRBV7-2 and TRBJ2-3; no clear D gene. Germline V gives CDR1 SGHTA, CDR2 FQGNSA. Trimming stripped 3 bases from V and 0 bases from J, with 10 bases between. The CDR3 runs 15 residues. Here the CDR3 reads CASSFDLFSTDTQYF. DNA of the CDR3: TGTGCCAGCAGCTTCGACTTATTTAGCACAGATACGCAGTATTTT.

The gene calls are TRBV6-4 and TRBJ1-2; a possible D gene is TRBD1 (5 bases). The V gene lost 7 bases and the J gene lost 8 bases, with 17 bases spanning the gap. Per germline, CDR1 MRHNA and CDR2 SNTAGT. CDR3 length: 13 residues. CDR3 coding DNA: TGTGCCAGCATCCCGGGGGGGGGTAAGGGCTACACCTTC. Translated, it gives CASIPGGGKGYTF.

The chain couples TRBV24-1 to TRBJ2-5; D might be TRBD1 (6 bases). V dropped 4 bases and J dropped 5 bases, with 16 bases sitting between them. Per germline, CDR1 KGHDR and CDR2 SFDVKD. CDR3 length: 15 residues. The CDR3 region is CATSDPRDIAETQYF. The CDR3 coding sequence is TGTGCCACCAGTGACCCCCGGGACATTGCTGAGACCCAGTACTTC.

The chain combines TRBV9 with TRBJ2-7, with 7 bases fitting TRBD1. Trimming at V came to 0 bases and at J to 3 bases, leaving 6 bases not matched to a gene. The CDR3 is 15 residues long. The V gene's germline CDR1 is SGDLS and CDR2 YYNGEE. CDR3: CASSVGPGDSYEQYF. In nucleotides, the CDR3 is TGTGCCAGCAGCGTAGGGCCAGGGGACAGCTACGAGCAGTACTTC.

V usage is TRBV4-1 and J usage is TRBJ1-1; 7 nucleotides line up with TRBD1. CDR1 is MGHRA and CDR2 is YSYEKL in the germline V gene. This CDR3 has 16 residues. The V and J ends lost 4 bases and 0 bases, in that order; junction bases with no gene match: 8. CDR3 sequence (DNA): TGCGCCAGCAGCCTAATATCAGGGGGACTGAACACTGAAGCTTTCTTT. It yields the protein CASSLISGGLNTEAFF.

This chain connects TRBV2 to TRBJ2-3; the match to TRBD2 covers 8 bases. From germline, CDR1 is SNHLY and CDR2 FYNNEI. Unmatched junction bases numbered 3, after V lost 7 bases and J lost 6 bases. The CDR3 runs 12 residues. CDR3 region: CASNPSGDTQYF. For the CDR3, the DNA is TGTGCCAGCAACCCTAGCGGGGATACGCAGTATTTT.

This clone came up once. V and J are TRBV10-3 and TRBJ1-1, with TRBD1 matching over 7 bases. The V gene end was trimmed by 2 bases and the J gene end by 4 bases; junction bases not matched to a gene: 4. The CDR3 has 14 residues. Per germline, CDR1 ENHRY and CDR2 SYGVKD. In nucleotides, the CDR3 is TGTGCCATCAGTGAGGCGGCAGGGGGCACTGAAGCTTTCTTT. This sequence encodes CAISEAAGGTEAFF.

The chain employs TRBV2 and TRBJ1-1; TRBD1 is a possible D gene (6 bases). Trimming cost V 2 bases and J 6 bases, with 16 bases left between them. Germline V gene data show CDR1 as SNHLY and CDR2 as FYNNEI. The CDR3 runs to 15 residues. CDR3 nucleotide sequence: TGTGCCAGCAGTGAATTAGGGGGGGGAGGCTCTGAAGCTTTCTTT. Its translation: CASSELGGGGSEAFF.

This chain uses TRBV7-2 with TRBJ2-3, with 7 bases aligning to TRBD2. The ends lost 0 bases at V and 7 bases at J; junction bases unmatched: 13. The CDR3 runs 17 residues. Germline loops: CDR1 SGHTA, CDR2 FQGNSA. The CDR3: CASSLALSGVVFNTQYF. The CDR3, as DNA: TGTGCCAGCAGCTTAGCATTAAGCGGGGTGGTATTTAATACGCAGTATTTT.

The table lists this clone with a count of one. The chain links TRBV4-1 to TRBJ2-7; TRBD2 matches at 8 bases. The CDR3 extends over 16 amino acids. Germline V gene sequence: CDR1 MGHRA, CDR2 YSYEKL. The V and J ends lost 4 bases and 0 bases, in that order; junction bases with no gene match: 8. The CDR3 sequence: CASSREEGTSSYEQYF. In DNA form, the CDR3 reads TGCGCCAGCAGCCGGGAAGAGGGGACTAGCTCCTACGAGCAGTACTTC.

The chain links TRBV6-2 or TRBV6-3 to TRBJ2-7; tentative D call: TRBD2 (5 bases). CDR3 size: 14 residues. The V gene's germline CDR1 is MNHEY and CDR2 SVGEGT. V gave up 4 bases and J gave up 4 bases, with 14 bases separating them. Written as DNA, the CDR3 is TGTGCCAGCAGTTCCCCGGACTGGGGATACGAGCAGTACTTC. Its translation: CASSSPDWGYEQYF.